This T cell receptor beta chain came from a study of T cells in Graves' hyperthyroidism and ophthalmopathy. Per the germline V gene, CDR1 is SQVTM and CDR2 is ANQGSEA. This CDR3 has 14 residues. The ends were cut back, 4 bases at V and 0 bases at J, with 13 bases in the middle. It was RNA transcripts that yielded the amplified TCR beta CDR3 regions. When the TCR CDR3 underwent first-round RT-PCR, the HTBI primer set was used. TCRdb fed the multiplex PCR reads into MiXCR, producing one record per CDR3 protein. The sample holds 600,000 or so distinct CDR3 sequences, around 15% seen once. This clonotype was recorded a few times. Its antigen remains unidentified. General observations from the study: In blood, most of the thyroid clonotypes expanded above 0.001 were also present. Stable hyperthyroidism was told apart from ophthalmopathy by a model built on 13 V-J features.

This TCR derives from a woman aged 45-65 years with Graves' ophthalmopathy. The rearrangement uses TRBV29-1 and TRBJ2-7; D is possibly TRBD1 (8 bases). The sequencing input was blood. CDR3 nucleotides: TGCAGCGTTGCGGGGGGACAGGCCTCCTACGAGCAGTACTTC. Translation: CSVAGGQASYEQYF.